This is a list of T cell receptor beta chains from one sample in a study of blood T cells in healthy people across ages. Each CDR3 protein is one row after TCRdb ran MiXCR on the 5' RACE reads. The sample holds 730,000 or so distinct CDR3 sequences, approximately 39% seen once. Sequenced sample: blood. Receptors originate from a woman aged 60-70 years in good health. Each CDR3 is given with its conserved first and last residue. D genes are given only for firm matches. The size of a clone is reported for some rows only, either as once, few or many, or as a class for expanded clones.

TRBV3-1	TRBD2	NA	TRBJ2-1	CASSQDRVSGGGETQFF	TGTGCCAGCAGCCAAGATCGGGTTAGCGGGGGTGGAGAGACCCAGTTCTTC
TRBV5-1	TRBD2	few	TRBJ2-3	CASSRLAEGTDTQYF	TGCGCCAGCAGCCGACTAGCGGAGGGGACAGATACGCAGTATTTT
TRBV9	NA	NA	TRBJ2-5	CASSQGTVRETQYF	TGTGCCAGCAGCCAAGGGACCGTAAGGGAGACCCAGTACTTC
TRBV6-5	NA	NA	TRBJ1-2	CASSYNRCYGYTF	TGTGCCAGCAGTTATAACAGATGCTATGGCTACACCTTC
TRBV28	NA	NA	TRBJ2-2	CASSLYGELFF	TGTGCCAGCAGTTTGTACGGGGAGCTGTTTTTT
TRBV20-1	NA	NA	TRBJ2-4	CSAPTKNIQYF	TGCAGTGCTCCAACCAAAAACATTCAGTACTTC
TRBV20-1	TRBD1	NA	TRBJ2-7	CSAVDRDEQYF	TGCAGTGCTGTCGACAGGGATGAGCAGTACTTC
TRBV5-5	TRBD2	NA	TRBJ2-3	CASRFSPSGSAGESTDTQYF	TGTGCCAGCAGGTTCTCTCCTAGCGGGAGCGCTGGCGAAAGCACAGATACGCAGTATTTT
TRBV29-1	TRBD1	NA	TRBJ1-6	CSAGTGDNSPLHF	TGCAGCGCTGGGACAGGGGATAATTCACCCCTCCACTTT
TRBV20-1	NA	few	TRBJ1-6	CSVLHPTQGIYNSPLHF	TGCAGTGTTCTCCATCCCACTCAGGGAATTTATAATTCACCCCTCCACTTT
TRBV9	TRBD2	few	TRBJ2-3	CASSVGGSRGSDLTGDTQYF	TGTGCCAGCAGCGTAGGGGGATCTCGCGGGAGTGATCTCACCGGAGATACGCAGTATTTT
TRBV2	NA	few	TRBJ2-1	CASSPRDLTYNEQFF	TGTGCCAGCAGCCCCCGGGACTTGACCTACAATGAGCAGTTCTTC
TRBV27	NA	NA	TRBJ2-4	CASSSRVSGNIQYF	TGTGCCAGCAGTTCCAGGGTATCTGGGAACATTCAGTACTTC
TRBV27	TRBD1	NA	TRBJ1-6	CASSTSWDRGFSPLHF	TGTGCCAGCAGTACCTCGTGGGACAGGGGGTTCTCACCCCTCCACTTT
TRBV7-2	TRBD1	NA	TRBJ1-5	CASRTTGGTSNQPQHF	TGTGCCAGCAGGACGACAGGGGGCACGAGCAATCAGCCCCAGCATTTT
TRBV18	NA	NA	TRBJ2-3	CASSPTGRGIGDTQYF	TGTGCCAGCTCACCTACGGGCAGAGGAATTGGGGATACGCAGTATTTT
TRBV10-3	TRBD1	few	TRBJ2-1	CAISESEKGTDYNEQFF	TGTGCCATCAGTGAGTCGGAAAAGGGGACAGACTACAATGAGCAGTTCTTC
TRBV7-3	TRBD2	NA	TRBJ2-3	CASSSTSGRDTQYF	TGTGCCAGCAGCTCGACTAGCGGACGAGATACGCAGTATTTT
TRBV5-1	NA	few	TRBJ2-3	CASSILPSTDTQYF	TGCGCCAGCAGCATCTTACCCAGCACAGATACGCAGTATTTT
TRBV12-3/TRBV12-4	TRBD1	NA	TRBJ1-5	CASSFAQGNNQPQHF	TGTGCCAGCAGTTTCGCACAGGGGAACAATCAGCCCCAGCATTTT
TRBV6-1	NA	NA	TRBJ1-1	CASSDAGVAFF	TGTGCCAGCAGTGACGCAGGGGTTGCTTTCTTT
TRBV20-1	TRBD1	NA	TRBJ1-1	CSAGGPGGDNTEAFF	TGCAGTGCTGGGGGCCCAGGGGGAGACAACACTGAAGCTTTCTTT
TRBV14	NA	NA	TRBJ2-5	CASSHYSEYQETQYF	TGTGCCAGCAGCCACTATAGCGAGTACCAAGAGACCCAGTACTTC
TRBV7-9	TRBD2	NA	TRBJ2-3	CASSLLAGAPLVTDTQYF	TGTGCCAGCAGCTTACTAGCGGGGGCACCCCTAGTCACAGATACGCAGTATTTT
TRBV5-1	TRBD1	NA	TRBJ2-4	CASSSSGTGGREQYF	TGCGCCAGCAGCTCGTCCGGGACAGGGGGCAGGGAGCAGTACTTC
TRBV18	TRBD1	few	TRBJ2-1	CASSRGQGLYNEQFF	TGTGCCAGCTCAAGGGGACAGGGGCTCTACAATGAGCAGTTCTTC
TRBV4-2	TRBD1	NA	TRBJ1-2	CASSLPGRGQLYGYTF	TGTGCCAGCAGCCTCCCCGGTCGGGGACAGCTCTATGGCTACACCTTC
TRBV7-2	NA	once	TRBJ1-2	CASSLNNPLAYGYTF	TGTGCCAGCAGCTTAAACAATCCCCTTGCCTATGGCTACACCTTC
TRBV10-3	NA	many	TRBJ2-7	CAISESFEQYF	TGTGCCATCAGTGAGTCGTTCGAGCAGTACTTC
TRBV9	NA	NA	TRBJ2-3	CANSRYGSDTDTQYF	TGTGCCAACAGCCGGTACGGGAGCGACACAGATACGCAGTATTTT
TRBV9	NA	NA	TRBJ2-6	CASSTATTSGANVLTF	TGTGCCAGCAGCACAGCGACGACCTCTGGGGCCAACGTCCTGACTTTC
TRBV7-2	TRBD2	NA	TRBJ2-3	CASRPGTSGSPQYF	TGTGCCAGCAGGCCCGGGACTAGCGGGAGTCCGCAGTATTTT
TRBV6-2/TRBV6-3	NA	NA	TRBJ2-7	CASSSYRAGMHEQYF	TGTGCCAGCAGTTCCTACAGGGCCGGTATGCACGAGCAGTACTTC
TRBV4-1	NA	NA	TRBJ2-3	CASSQGDHMYTDTQYF	TGCGCCAGCAGCCAAGGGGACCATATGTACACAGATACGCAGTATTTT
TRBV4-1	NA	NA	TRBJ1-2	CASSQDHMNYGYTF	TGCGCCAGCAGCCAAGATCATATGAACTATGGCTACACCTTC
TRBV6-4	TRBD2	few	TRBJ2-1	CASSEGAGGNEQFF	TGTGCCAGCAGTGAAGGCGCGGGAGGGAATGAGCAGTTCTTC
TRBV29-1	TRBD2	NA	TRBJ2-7	CSVAPRGVAGPRGYEQYF	TGCAGCGTTGCCCCCCGGGGTGTAGCGGGGCCCCGTGGCTACGAGCAGTACTTC
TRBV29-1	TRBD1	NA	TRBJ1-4	CSGTGPNEKLFF	TGCAGCGGGACAGGGCCTAATGAAAAACTGTTTTTT
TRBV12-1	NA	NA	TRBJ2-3	CASSRIWASGKASTDTQYF	TGTGCCAGCAGCCGCATTTGGGCTAGCGGGAAGGCGAGCACAGATACGCAGTATTTT
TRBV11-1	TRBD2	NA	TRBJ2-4	CASSLGTSGSEIQYF	TGTGCCAGCAGCTTAGGGACTAGCGGGAGTGAGATTCAGTACTTC
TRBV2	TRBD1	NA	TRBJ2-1	CASRTGQGDEQFF	TGTGCCAGCAGGACGGGACAGGGGGATGAGCAGTTCTTC
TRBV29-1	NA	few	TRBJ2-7	CSVVRDGASYEQYF	TGCAGCGTCGTCCGGGACGGAGCCTCCTACGAGCAGTACTTC
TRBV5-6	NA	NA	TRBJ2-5	CASSLGWGRETQYF	TGTGCCAGCAGCTTGGGATGGGGAAGAGAGACCCAGTACTTC
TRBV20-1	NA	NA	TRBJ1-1	CSARPLQGSTEAFF	TGTAGTGCTAGGCCTCTACAGGGAAGCACTGAAGCTTTCTTT
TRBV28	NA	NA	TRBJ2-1	CANSLVPAEDNEQFF	TGTGCCAACAGTTTAGTCCCGGCTGAGGACAATGAGCAGTTCTTC
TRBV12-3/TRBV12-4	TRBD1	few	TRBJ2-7	CASRVTGGDEQYF	TGTGCCAGCAGGGTGACAGGGGGCGACGAGCAGTACTTC
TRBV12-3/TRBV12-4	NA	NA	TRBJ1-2	CASSVSAQGGYTF	TGTGCCAGCAGTGTTAGCGCCCAAGGAGGCTACACCTTC
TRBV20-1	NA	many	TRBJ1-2	CSASDGFYGYTF	TGCAGTGCTTCCGACGGTTTTTATGGCTACACCTTC
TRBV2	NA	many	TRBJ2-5	CASRPGARETQYF	TGTGCCAGCAGACCCGGGGCCCGGGAGACCCAGTACTTC
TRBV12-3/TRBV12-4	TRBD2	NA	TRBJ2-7	CASSPFAGGLNEQYF	TGTGCCAGCAGCCCCTTCGCCGGGGGGTTGAACGAGCAGTACTTC
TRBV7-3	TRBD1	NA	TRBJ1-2	CASIPSGQVLYGYTF	TGTGCCAGCATCCCATCGGGACAGGTGTTGTATGGCTACACCTTC